These 26 T cell receptor beta chains were sequenced from one sample in a study of blood T cell repertoires in COVID-19. The repertoire was sequenced with immunoSEQ multiplex PCR; TCRdb's copy has only in-frame clones and lacks some. The sample holds fewer than 90,000 clones; 75% to 90% are singletons and the top ten take 15% to 20%. The sequencing sample was made of peripheral blood. The receptors were sampled from a woman older than 75 with acute or convalescent COVID-19.

V and J are TRBV5-4 and TRBJ2-7; D may be TRBD2 (6 bases). Trimming removed 0 bases at V and 1 base at J, with 11 bases between. The CDR3 covers 15 residues. Germline CDR1 and CDR2: SGHNT and YYREEE (reference sequence). This chain's CDR3 is CASSLAGRGSYEQYF. The CDR3 DNA sequence: TGTGCCAGCAGCTTGGCGGGGCGGGGATCCTACGAGCAGTACTTC.

This clone was seen more than once but under ten times. This rearrangement joins TRBV7-9 to TRBJ2-7, with D possibly TRBD2 on 5 matching bases. The CDR3 has 13 residues. Looked up from germline, CDR1 is SEHNR and CDR2 is FQNEAQ (reference sequence). Trimming cost V 3 bases and J 3 bases, with 9 bases left between them. The CDR3 bases are TGTGCCAGCAGCTTCGAGGGATTCTACGAGCAGTACTTC. Amino acid sequence: CASSFEGFYEQYF.

This clone has a single count. The chain links TRBV5-1 to TRBJ2-3, with D perhaps TRBD2 (6 bases). The CDR3 spans 14 residues. Germline V gene sequence: CDR1 SGHRS, CDR2 YFSETQ. V was trimmed by 3 bases and J by 4 bases, leaving 12 bases between them. Here the CDR3 DNA reads TGCGCCAGCAGCTCTGGACTATACGCAGATACGCAGTATTTT. Amino acid sequence: CASSSGLYADTQYF. Full variable domain (missing parts from reference TRBV5-1 and TRBJ2-3): KAGVTQTPRYLIKTRGQQVTLSCSPISGHRSVSWYQQTPGQGLQFLFEYFSETQRNKGNFPGRFSGRQFSNSRSEMNVSTLELGDSALYLCASSSGLYADTQYFGPGTRLTVL.

This chain joins TRBV4-2 and TRBJ1-3; possible D gene TRBD1, 5 bases. Trimming removed 0 bases from V and 6 bases from J, with 15 bases in between. Germline lookup yields CDR1 LGHNA and CDR2 YNFKEQ. The CDR3 runs 16 residues. CDR3 DNA sequence: TGTGCCAGCAGCCAAGATGGGGGGGTACCCGCAAACACCATATATTTT. Translated, it gives CASSQDGGVPANTIYF.

The V and J genes are TRBV11-2 and TRBJ1-2; TRBD1 agrees at 7 bases. V dropped 5 bases and J dropped 1; count of bases not matched to a gene: 4. Germline CDR1 is SGHAT and CDR2 is FQNNGV. This CDR3 is 14 amino acids long. The CDR3 region is CASSPRQGNYGYTF. CDR3 in DNA: TGTGCCAGCAGCCCGCGACAGGGTAACTATGGCTACACCTTC.

The chain couples TRBV4-1 to TRBJ2-7, with TRBD1 matching 9 bases. V lost 5 bases, J lost 1 base, and 9 bases stayed unmatched. The CDR3 sequence is 16 residues long. Germline V gives CDR1 MGHRA, CDR2 YSYEKL. The DNA of the CDR3 is TGCGCCAGCAGCAAACTCCCCGGGACAGGGTCCTACGAGCAGTACTTC. Amino acid sequence: CASSKLPGTGSYEQYF.

The table lists this clone with a count of one. The chain links TRBV7-8 to TRBJ2-3, with 12 bases aligning to TRBD2. Germline V gene lookup returns CDR1 SGHVS and CDR2 FQNEAQ. CDR3 length: 20 residues. V was pared by 5 bases and J by 3 bases, with 18 bases of the junction left unmatched. The DNA of the CDR3 is TGTGCCAGCAGCCCCCGACTAGCGGGAGAAGTGGCTATAGGGACAGATACGCAGTATTTT. Translating it yields CASSPRLAGEVAIGTDTQYF.

The V gene is TRBV7-9, the J gene TRBJ1-1; D not resolved. CDR1 is SEHNR, CDR2 FQNEAQ, per germline (reference sequence). The V gene lost 5 bases and the J gene lost 1 base, with 8 bases spanning the gap. This CDR3 region has 13 residues. The DNA of the CDR3 is TGTGCCAGCAGCCGAGACTGGAACACTGAAGCTTTCTTT. Protein product: CASSRDWNTEAFF.

This clone was seen more than once but under ten times. The DNA of the CDR3 is TGTGCCTGGACTAGCGGGGGGTCCTACAATGAGCAGTTCTTC. This sequence encodes CAWTSGGSYNEQFF. The gene calls are TRBV30 and TRBJ2-1; TRBD2 agrees at 11 bases. Germline CDR1 reads GTSNPN; CDR2 reads SVGIG (reference sequence). This CDR3 is 14 amino acids long. The J segment lost 1 base and the V segment lost 4 bases, leaving 0 bases of the junction unmatched.

The chain carries TRBV18 and TRBJ2-3, with D possibly being TRBD2 (5 bases). CDR3 size: 16 residues. Trimming cost V 3 bases and J 0 bases, with 13 bases left between them. Germline V gene lookup returns CDR1 KGHSH and CDR2 LQKENI. CDR3 bases: TGTGCCAGCTCACCTCCGATGGGGAGTAGCACAGATACGCAGTATTTT. Encoded protein: CASSPPMGSSTDTQYF.

This rearrangement joins TRBV5-1 to TRBJ2-7; the match to TRBD1 covers 10 bases. The CDR3 totals 15 residues. The trim removed 4 bases at V and 2 bases at J, leaving 6 bases unmatched. Germline V CDR1 and CDR2: SGHRS, YFSETQ. In DNA, the CDR3 is TGCGCCAGCAGCCCCATCGGGACAGGGGCCTACGAGCAGTACTTC. It specifies CASSPIGTGAYEQYF.

The rearrangement links TRBV5-1 to TRBJ1-2, with 11 nucleotides matching TRBD1. V was clipped by 1 base and J by 0 bases; unmatched bases: 8. CDR3 length: 18 residues. Germline lookup yields CDR1 SGHRS and CDR2 YFSETQ. The CDR3 nucleotides read TGCGCCAGCAGCTTGATGAGGACAGGGGGCTCATCTAACTATGGCTACACCTTC. Its protein product is CASSLMRTGGSSNYGYTF.

Here the CDR3 reads CASSLGGGEGPSYEQYF. For the CDR3, the DNA is TGTGCCAGCAGTTTAGGGGGAGGGGAGGGCCCCTCCTACGAGCAGTACTTC. The rearrangement uses TRBV27 and TRBJ2-7, with 7 bases fitting TRBD2. Germline lookup yields CDR1 MNHEY and CDR2 SMNVEV (reference sequence). Germline trimming cut 2 bases from V and 0 bases from J; bases unmatched to any gene: 10. This CDR3 has 17 residues.

The chain employs TRBV10-3 and TRBJ2-5, with D perhaps TRBD1 (6 bases). V was cut by 2 bases and J by 5 bases, with 12 bases left in between. CDR3 length: 14 residues. Germline CDR1 reads ENHRY; CDR2 reads SYGVKD. DNA of the CDR3: TGTGCCATCAGTGAGGCAGGGGTCGTGGAGACCCAGTACTTC. Translation gives CAISEAGVVETQYF.

V gene TRBV30 combines with J gene TRBJ2-1; a possible D gene is TRBD1 (6 bases). The length of the CDR3 is 15 residues. V was cut by 0 bases and J by 7 bases, with 16 bases left in between. Per germline, CDR1 GTSNPN and CDR2 SVGIG (reference sequence). CDR3 sequence: CAWSVGRQGMNEQFF. CDR3 nucleotide sequence: TGTGCCTGGAGTGTAGGACGGCAGGGGATGAATGAGCAGTTCTTC.

The chain links TRBV5-5 to TRBJ2-3, with 10 bases identical to TRBD2. Losses at the gene ends were 0 bases for V and 2 bases for J; bases not matched to a gene: 12. This CDR3 spans 19 amino acids. The V gene's germline CDR1 is SGHKS and CDR2 YYEKEE (reference sequence). In DNA, the CDR3 is TGTGCCAGCAGCTTGGAGGTCCTAGCGGGGGCGGGATTCACAGATACGCAGTATTTT. This gives the protein CASSLEVLAGAGFTDTQYF.

This rearrangement joins TRBV7-3 to TRBJ2-3; D not resolved. Per the germline V gene, CDR1 is SGHTA and CDR2 is FQGTGA. Trimming removed 5 bases at V and 5 bases at J, with 8 bases between. This CDR3 has 12 amino acids. The CDR3 here is CASSGAGDTQYF. In DNA, the CDR3 is TGTGCCAGCAGCGGAGCCGGAGATACGCAGTATTTT.

V usage is TRBV15 and J usage is TRBJ1-3; a possible D gene is TRBD1 (6 bases). The ends were cut back, 4 bases at V and 4 bases at J, with 11 bases in the middle. CDR3 length: 14 amino acids. Germline loops: CDR1 LNHNV, CDR2 YYDKDF (reference sequence). The CDR3 here is CATSKGVAGNTIYF. In DNA form, the CDR3 reads TGTGCCACCAGCAAGGGGGTCGCGGGAAACACCATATATTTT.

J is TRBJ2-2 and V is TRBV5-1, with D maybe TRBD2 (5 bases). The V end was cut by 3 bases, the J end by 0 bases, with 9 bases between. The germline CDR1 and CDR2 sequences are SGHRS and YFSETQ. The CDR3 runs to 15 residues. The CDR3 reads CASSSDSTNTGELFF. The CDR3 DNA reads TGCGCCAGCAGCTCGGACTCTACGAACACCGGGGAGCTGTTTTTT.

The V and J genes are TRBV6-2 or TRBV6-3 and TRBJ1-1; D may be TRBD1 (6 bases). This CDR3 spans 13 amino acids. Germline V CDR1 and CDR2: MNHEY, SVGEGT. V lost 3 bases and J lost 7, with 12 bases in between. CDR3 sequence: CASSYNRDVEAFF. The DNA for the CDR3 is TGTGCCAGCAGTTATAACAGGGATGTTGAAGCTTTCTTT.

The genes are TRBV10-1 and TRBJ2-7, with 7 positions matching TRBD2. There are 16 residues in the CDR3. V gave up 3 bases and J gave up 6 bases; unmatched junction bases: 14. Looked up from germline, CDR1 is WNHNN and CDR2 is SYGVQD (reference sequence). CDR3 in amino acids: CASSDGLGRTLGEQYF. The CDR3 bases are TGCGCCAGCAGTGACGGACTAGGTAGGACCCTCGGCGAGCAGTACTTC.

J is TRBJ2-2 and V is TRBV19; 7 bases are a match to TRBD2. The length of the CDR3 is 16 residues. From germline, CDR1 is LNHDA and CDR2 SQIVND (reference sequence). With V trimmed by 3 bases and J by 3 bases, 7 bases remained unmatched. This CDR3 reads CASSMMGGSYTGELFF. Here the CDR3 DNA reads TGTGCCAGTAGTATGATGGGCGGGAGTTACACCGGGGAGCTGTTTTTT.

The count of this clone is one. DNA of the CDR3: TGCAGCGCTCCTAGCGGACGCCTCTACAATGAGCAGTTCTTC. Translating gives CSAPSGRLYNEQFF. The chain has TRBV29-1 and TRBJ2-1, with 7 nucleotides matching TRBD2. The germline V gene has CDR1 SQVTM and CDR2 ANQGSEA. V gave up 7 bases and J gave up 3 bases; unmatched junction bases: 9. CDR3 length equals 14 residues.

The CDR3 DNA reads TGCGCCAGCAGCTTGGGGTCCGGGACTAGCGGGAGATACGAGCAGTACTTC. Amino acid sequence: CASSLGSGTSGRYEQYF. The chain uses TRBV5-1 and TRBJ2-7, with TRBD2 matching over 14 bases. V lost 0 bases to trimming and J lost 4 bases; unmatched junction nucleotides: 6. The CDR3 is made up of 17 amino acids. Looked up from germline, CDR1 is SGHRS and CDR2 is YFSETQ.

The chain uses TRBV30 and TRBJ2-4; 8 bases match TRBD1. The CDR3 runs 11 residues. Germline CDR1 reads GTSNPN; CDR2 reads SVGIG (reference sequence). The V segment lost 2 bases and the J segment 14 bases; nucleotides outside the gene matches: 5. The CDR3 reads CAWSMTGEKYF. The CDR3 DNA follows: TGTGCCTGGAGTATGACAGGGGAAAAGTACTTC.

The gene calls are TRBV3-1 (or the pseudogene TRBV3-2) and TRBJ1-4; D is unresolved. Germline-derived CDR1 and CDR2 are LGHDT and YNNKEL (reference sequence). Between the trimmed V and J ends, which lost 3 bases and 0 bases, there was a span of 8 bases. The length of the CDR3 is 15 residues. CDR3 sequence: CASSHGETTNEKLFF. The CDR3 bases are TGTGCCAGCAGCCACGGGGAAACAACTAATGAAAAACTGTTTTTT.